These T cell receptor beta chains were read from a single sample in a study of blood T cell repertoires in COVID-19. The assay was immunoSEQ multiplex PCR, and TCRdb's table has in-frame clones only and misses some. This table holds about 150,000 clones, about 90% found once. The sample was peripheral blood. Receptor source: a man aged 50 to 59 with acute or convalescent COVID-19. The CDR3 runs from the conserved cysteine through the conserved F or W. D genes are given only for firm matches. For some rows the clone size is stated as once, few or many, or as a class when expanded; others skip it.

D: TRBD1; V: TRBV19; J: TRBJ2-7; size: -; CDR3: CASSRGLDRAYEQYF; DNA: TGTGCCAGTAGTAGGGGGTTGGACAGGGCCTACGAGCAGTACTTC
D: -; V: TRBV21-1; J: TRBJ1-3; size: -; CDR3: CASILRQGDSLPENTIYF; DNA: TGTGCCAGCATTCTCCGGCAGGGGGACTCTCTGCCGGAAAACACCATATATTTT
D: -; V: TRBV28; J: TRBJ2-5; size: -; CDR3: CASGSGDKETQYF; DNA: TGTGCCAGCGGCTCAGGGGATAAAGAGACCCAGTACTTC
D: TRBD2; V: TRBV24-1; J: TRBJ2-5; size: -; CDR3: CATSDTLAEPQETQYF; DNA: TGTGCCACCAGTGACACCCTAGCGGAGCCCCAAGAGACCCAGTACTTC
D: TRBD1; V: TRBV3-1/TRBV3-2; J: TRBJ2-4; size: -; CDR3: CASSQLGGQGVSKNIQYF; DNA: TGTGCCAGCAGCCAGCTAGGGGGACAGGGGGTATCCAAAAACATTCAGTACTTC
D: TRBD2; V: TRBV9; J: TRBJ2-1; size: -; CDR3: CASSPKPGLVYNEQFF; DNA: TGTGCCAGCAGCCCCAAGCCGGGACTAGTCTACAATGAGCAGTTCTTC
D: TRBD2; V: TRBV28; J: TRBJ2-7; size: -; CDR3: CASSYERGTSGSSYEQYF; DNA: TGTGCCAGCAGTTATGAACGGGGGACTAGCGGTAGCTCCTACGAGCAGTACTTC
D: -; V: TRBV4-1; J: TRBJ2-5; size: -; CDR3: CASSPSDRRYQETQYF; DNA: TGCGCCAGCAGCCCCTCGGACAGAAGGTACCAAGAGACCCAGTACTTC
D: -; V: TRBV6-2/TRBV6-3; J: TRBJ2-2; size: -; CDR3: CASSREADIGELFF; DNA: TGTGCCAGCAGCAGGGAAGCGGATATCGGGGAGCTGTTTTTT
D: TRBD1; V: TRBV28; J: TRBJ1-2; size: -; CDR3: CASSSPGQGVYGYTF; DNA: TGTGCCAGCTCTTCCCCCGGACAGGGGGTCTATGGCTACACCTTC
D: -; V: TRBV6-5; J: TRBJ2-1; size: -; CDR3: CASSSTTRNNEQFF; DNA: TGTGCCAGCAGTTCGACAACTAGGAACAATGAGCAGTTCTTC
D: TRBD2; V: TRBV6-6; J: TRBJ2-2; size: few; CDR3: CASSSRSGVNTGELFF; DNA: TGTGCCAGCAGCTCCCGAAGCGGGGTGAACACCGGGGAGCTGTTTTTT
D: -; V: TRBV15; J: TRBJ1-2; size: -; CDR3: CATSGRRAASYTF; DNA: TGTGCCACCAGCGGGAGACGGGCAGCAAGCTACACCTTC
D: -; V: TRBV6-5; J: TRBJ2-1; size: -; CDR3: CASSHGEGNEQFF; DNA: TGTGCCAGCAGCCACGGGGAAGGCAATGAGCAGTTCTTC
D: TRBD1; V: TRBV11-2; J: TRBJ1-5; size: -; CDR3: CASSRQGGNQPQHF; DNA: TGTGCCAGCAGCCGACAGGGTGGAAATCAGCCCCAGCATTTT
D: TRBD1; V: TRBV24-1; J: TRBJ2-1; size: -; CDR3: CATSVLYRGVNEQFF; DNA: TGTGCCACCAGTGTTTTGTACAGGGGCGTCAATGAGCAGTTCTTC
D: TRBD1; V: TRBV18; J: TRBJ2-5; size: -; CDR3: CASSPSAPGTGGETQYF; DNA: TGTGCCAGCTCACCATCAGCCCCCGGGACAGGGGGCGAGACCCAGTACTTC
D: TRBD2; V: TRBV7-2; J: TRBJ2-5; size: once; CDR3: CASSFQRGGQETQYF; DNA: TGTGCCAGCAGCTTCCAGCGGGGGGGCCAAGAGACCCAGTACTTC
D: TRBD1; V: TRBV6-2/TRBV6-3; J: TRBJ1-5; size: once; CDR3: CASSYLDRAGQPQHF; DNA: TGTGCCAGCAGTTACCTCGACAGGGCGGGTCAGCCCCAGCATTTT
D: TRBD1; V: TRBV29-1; J: TRBJ1-4; size: few; CDR3: CSVRTGGNEKLFF; DNA: TGCAGCGTTAGGACAGGTGGTAATGAAAAACTGTTTTTT
D: -; V: TRBV10-3; J: TRBJ2-1; size: -; CDR3: CAISEGSIAKTYNEQFF; DNA: TGTGCCATCAGTGAGGGCTCTATTGCGAAGACTTACAATGAGCAGTTCTTC
D: -; V: TRBV30; J: TRBJ1-1; size: -; CDR3: CAWSRVGGMNTEAFF; DNA: TGTGCCTGGAGTAGGGTCGGGGGGATGAACACTGAAGCTTTCTTT
D: -; V: TRBV29-1; J: TRBJ2-2; size: -; CDR3: CSAGGQWTGELFF; DNA: TGCAGCGCCGGGGGACAGTGGACCGGGGAGCTGTTTTTT
D: -; V: TRBV7-2; J: TRBJ1-5; size: once; CDR3: CASSLGRNQPQHF; DNA: TGTGCCAGCAGCTTAGGTCGGAATCAGCCCCAGCATTTT
D: -; V: TRBV3-1/TRBV3-2; J: TRBJ2-2; size: -; CDR3: CASSQTRLVGELFF; DNA: TGTGCCAGCAGCCAAACGAGACTGGTCGGGGAGCTGTTTTTT
D: TRBD2; V: TRBV4-2; J: TRBJ2-6; size: -; CDR3: CASSQGGRSGANVLTF; DNA: TGTGCCAGCAGCCAGGGAGGGAGGTCTGGGGCCAACGTCCTGACTTTC
D: -; V: TRBV10-3; J: TRBJ1-1; size: -; CDR3: CAISPRGGGQIPFMNTEAFF; DNA: TGTGCCATCAGCCCCAGAGGGGGGGGCCAGATCCCCTTTATGAACACTGAAGCTTTCTTT
D: TRBD1; V: TRBV7-9; J: TRBJ1-4; size: -; CDR3: CASSLTGVQEKLFF; DNA: TGTGCCAGCAGTCTAACAGGGGTCCAGGAAAAACTGTTTTTT
D: TRBD1; V: TRBV7-9; J: TRBJ2-7; size: -; CDR3: CASSGRDRGREQYF; DNA: TGTGCCAGCAGCGGGAGGGACAGGGGTCGAGAGCAGTACTTC
D: -; V: TRBV24-1; J: TRBJ2-5; size: -; CDR3: CATRAGAKETQYF; DNA: TGTGCCACCCGTGCTGGAGCTAAAGAGACCCAGTACTTC
D: TRBD1; V: TRBV19; J: TRBJ1-2; size: -; CDR3: CASSRDSSYGGYTF; DNA: TGTGCCAGTAGTCGGGACAGCTCTTATGGTGGCTACACCTTC
D: -; V: TRBV12-1; J: TRBJ1-2; size: -; CDR3: CASSCTDRGHFYGYTF; DNA: TGTGCCAGCAGCTGTACCGACAGGGGGCATTTCTATGGCTACACCTTC
D: -; V: TRBV5-1; J: TRBJ2-3; size: -; CDR3: CASSLVITDTQYF; DNA: TGCGCCAGCAGCTTGGTCATCACAGATACGCAGTATTTT
D: TRBD1; V: TRBV30; J: TRBJ1-5; size: -; CDR3: CAWSGTGGSSNQPQHF; DNA: TGTGCCTGGAGCGGGACAGGGGGTTCTAGCAATCAGCCCCAGCATTTT
D: -; V: TRBV19; J: TRBJ2-7; size: -; CDR3: CASSTRTLGSEQYF; DNA: TGTGCCAGTAGTACTCGGACGCTGGGGAGTGAGCAGTACTTC
D: TRBD1; V: TRBV5-1; J: TRBJ1-3; size: -; CDR3: CASSWRQGGNGNTIYF; DNA: TGCGCCAGCAGCTGGAGACAGGGGGGAAACGGAAACACCATATATTTT
D: -; V: TRBV9; J: TRBJ2-2; size: once; CDR3: CASSEPLTGLDTGELFF; DNA: TGTGCCAGCAGCGAACCCTTAACAGGGTTAGACACCGGGGAGCTGTTTTTT
D: -; V: TRBV11-2; J: TRBJ2-4; size: -; CDR3: CASEALVKNIQYF; DNA: TGTGCCAGCGAGGCTTTGGTCAAAAACATTCAGTACTTC
D: -; V: TRBV19; J: TRBJ2-2; size: once; CDR3: CASAGTHNTGELFF; DNA: TGTGCCAGTGCCGGGACTCACAACACCGGGGAGCTGTTTTTT
D: -; V: TRBV4-1; J: TRBJ1-6; size: -; CDR3: CASSQVGGGGDYNSPLHF; DNA: TGCGCCAGCAGCCAAGTCGGGGGGGGAGGGGATTATAATTCACCCCTCCACTTT
D: -; V: TRBV5-4; J: TRBJ1-2; size: -; CDR3: CASSPNREDQRRYGYTF; DNA: TGTGCCAGCAGCCCCAACCGGGAGGACCAACGACGCTATGGCTACACCTTC
D: TRBD2; V: TRBV7-2; J: TRBJ2-5; size: -; CDR3: CASSLASSGGQETQYF; DNA: TGTGCCAGCAGCTTAGCAAGCAGCGGGGGGCAAGAGACCCAGTACTTC